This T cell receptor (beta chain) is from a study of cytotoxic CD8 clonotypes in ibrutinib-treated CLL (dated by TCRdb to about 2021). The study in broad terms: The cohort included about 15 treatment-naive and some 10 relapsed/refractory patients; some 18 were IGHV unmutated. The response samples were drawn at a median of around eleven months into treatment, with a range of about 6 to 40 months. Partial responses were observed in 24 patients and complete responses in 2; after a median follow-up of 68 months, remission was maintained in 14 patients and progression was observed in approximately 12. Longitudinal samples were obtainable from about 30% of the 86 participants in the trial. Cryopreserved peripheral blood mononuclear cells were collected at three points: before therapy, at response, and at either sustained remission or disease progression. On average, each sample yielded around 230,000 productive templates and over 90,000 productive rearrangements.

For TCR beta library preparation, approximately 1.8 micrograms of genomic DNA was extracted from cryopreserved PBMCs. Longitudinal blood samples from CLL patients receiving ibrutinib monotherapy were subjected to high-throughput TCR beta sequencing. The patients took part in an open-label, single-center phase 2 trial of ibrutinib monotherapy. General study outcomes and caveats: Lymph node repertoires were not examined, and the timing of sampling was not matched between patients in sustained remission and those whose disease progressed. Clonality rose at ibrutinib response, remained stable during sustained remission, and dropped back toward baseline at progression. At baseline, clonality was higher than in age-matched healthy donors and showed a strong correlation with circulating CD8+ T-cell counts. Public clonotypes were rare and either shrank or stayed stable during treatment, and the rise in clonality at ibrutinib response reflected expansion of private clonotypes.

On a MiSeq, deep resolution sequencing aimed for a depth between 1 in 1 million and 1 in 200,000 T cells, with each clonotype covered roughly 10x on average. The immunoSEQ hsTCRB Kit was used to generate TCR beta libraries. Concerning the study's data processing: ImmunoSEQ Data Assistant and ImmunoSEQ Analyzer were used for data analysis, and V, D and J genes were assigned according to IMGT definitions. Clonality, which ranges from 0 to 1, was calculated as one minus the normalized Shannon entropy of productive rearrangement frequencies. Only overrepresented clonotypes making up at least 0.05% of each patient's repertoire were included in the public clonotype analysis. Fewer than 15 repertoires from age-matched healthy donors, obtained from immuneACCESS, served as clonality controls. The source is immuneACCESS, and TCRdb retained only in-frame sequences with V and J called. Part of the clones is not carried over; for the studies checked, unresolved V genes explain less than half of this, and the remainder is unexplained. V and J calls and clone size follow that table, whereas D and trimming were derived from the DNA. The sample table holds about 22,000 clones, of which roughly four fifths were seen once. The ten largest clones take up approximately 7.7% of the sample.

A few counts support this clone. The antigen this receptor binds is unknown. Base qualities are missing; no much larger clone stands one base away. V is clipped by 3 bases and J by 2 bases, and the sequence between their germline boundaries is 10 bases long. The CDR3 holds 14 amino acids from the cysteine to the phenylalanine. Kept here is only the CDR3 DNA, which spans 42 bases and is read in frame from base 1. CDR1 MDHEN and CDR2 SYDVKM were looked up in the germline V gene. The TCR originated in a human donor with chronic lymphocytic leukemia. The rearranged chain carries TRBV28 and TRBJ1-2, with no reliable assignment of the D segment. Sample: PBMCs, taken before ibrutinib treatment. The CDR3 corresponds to CASSFGGTNYGYTF. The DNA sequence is TGTGCCAGCAGTTTTGGAGGAACGAACTATGGCTACACCTTC.